These 14 T cell receptor beta chains were all obtained from the same sample, sequenced in a study of tumor-infiltrating lymphocytes in primary liver carcinoma. Total RNA (roughly 530 ng) served as template for TCR beta cDNA synthesis primed by a constant-region primer. Modified slightly, ARM-PCR produced TCR beta libraries over three nested multiplex PCR rounds. In the first two PCR rounds, TRBV1-TRBV30 forward primers were paired with a C-beta reverse primer, and each round lasted approximately 10 cycles. TCRdb reprocessed the multiplex PCR reads via MiXCR and lists one record per CDR3 protein. The repertoire holds around 56,000 distinct CDR3 sequences, with 60% to 85% as singletons. Bulk tissue was left unsorted, and RNA and DNA were co-extracted from 20-30 mg of it. The sample was liver tumor tissue from sampling region 2. Described subset: tumor region T2, inferior pole. These receptors came from a man aged 40-55 years with primary liver carcinoma and hepatitis B virus infection.

The chain combines TRBV11-1 with TRBJ2-7, with 12 nucleotides matching TRBD2. With V trimmed by 4 bases and J by 4 bases, 5 bases remained unmatched. CDR1 and CDR2 (germline): SGHAT, FQDESV (reference sequence). The CDR3 length is 15 residues. The CDR3 here is CASSYLAGGQYEQYF. The CDR3 DNA follows: TGTGCCAGCAGCTATCTAGCGGGAGGGCAGTACGAGCAGTACTTC.

The J gene is TRBJ1-2, the V gene TRBV28, with 7 bases fitting TRBD1. The V and J ends lost 2 bases and 5 bases, in that order; junction bases with no gene match: 5. The CDR3 runs 14 residues. The germline V gene encodes CDR1 MDHEN and CDR2 SYDVKM. CDR3 amino acids: CASSLTKTGYGYTF. Here the CDR3 DNA reads TGTGCCAGCAGTTTAACGAAGACAGGGTATGGCTACACCTTC.

On this clonotype itself: Germline is not matched at one junction end, which may reflect a read error. V is TRBV11-2 and J is TRBJ2-3, with 12 bases that match TRBD2. Germline assignment: CDR1 SGHAT and CDR2 FQNNGV. The length of the CDR3 is 15 residues. The chain's CDR3 is CASSLTSGSIYTQCF. The DNA of the CDR3 is TGTGCCAGCAGCTTGACTAGCGGGAGCATATATACGCAGTGTTTT.

This clonotype was counted many times. Sequence at one end of the junction differs from germline and may be a read error. This chain connects TRBV7-9 to TRBJ1-1; the D is unclear. Germline values: CDR1 SEHNR, CDR2 FQNEAQ (reference sequence). The CDR3 has 11 amino acids. This CDR3 is CAGSPNHEAFF. As DNA, the CDR3 is TGTGCCGGCAGCCCCAATCATGAAGCTTTCTTT.

As to this clonotype: One end of the junction varies from germline; a read error may be responsible. The V and J genes are TRBV12-3 or TRBV12-4 and TRBJ1-2; D is unclear. The CDR3 sequence is 12 residues long. CDR3 residues: CAGSSGGMGYTF. CDR3 nucleotides: TGTGCCGGCAGCTCTGGAGGCATGGGCTACACCTTC.

As concerns this clonotype: It may be a read error: a sequence one base away is much more abundant. Since no conserved phenylalanine or tryptophan closes the CDR3, a read error is the likely cause. The V gene is TRBV5-1, the J gene TRBJ1-2; no clear D gene. V was trimmed by 5 bases and J by 2 bases, leaving 10 bases between them. Germline CDR1 and CDR2: SGHRS and YFSETQ. The CDR3 runs 13 residues. The CDR3, as DNA: TGCGCCAGCAGTTTTGACAAAAACTATGGCTACACCTCC. Translation: CASSFDKNYGYTS.

With regard to this clonotype: The junction departs from the called germline gene at one end, perhaps through a read error. The V and J genes are TRBV6-2 or TRBV6-3 and TRBJ2-2, with D perhaps matching TRBD1 (7 bases). In germline, CDR1 is MNHEY, CDR2 SVGEGT. The CDR3 covers 14 residues. CDR3 residues: CATLEQGGIGELFF. The CDR3 nucleotides read TGTGCCACACTCGAGCAGGGGGGCATCGGGGAGCTGTTCTTT.

This chain joins TRBV4-2 and TRBJ1-6; no clear D. Germline-derived CDR1 and CDR2 are LGHNA and YNFKEQ. The CDR3 is made up of 15 amino acids. With 10 bases removed from V and 7 bases from J, the gap between germline ends came to 20 bases. CDR3 region: CATMLYSNQNSPLHF. In DNA, the CDR3 is TGTGCCACCATGCTTTATTCCAACCAAAATTCACCCCTCCACTTT.

This clonotype appeared a few times. This may come from a read error, since a much larger clone is one base off. The chain joins TRBV7-8 to TRBJ2-5, with D perhaps TRBD2 (6 bases). Germline V gene lookup returns CDR1 SGHVS and CDR2 FQNEAQ. The CDR3 covers 14 residues. CDR3 coding DNA: TGTGCCAGCAGACCCGGGGGTGGGCAAGAGGCCCAGTACTTC. Translated, it gives CASRPGGGQEAQYF.

The rearrangement uses TRBV4-3 and TRBJ2-2; either TRBD1 or TRBD2 may supply D (5 bases each). V gave up 9 bases and J gave up 1 base, with 24 bases separating them. Germline V lookup: CDR1 LGHNA, CDR2 YSLEER. The CDR3 is made up of 18 amino acids. CDR3 loop: CASNQTTSGHRNTGELFF. The CDR3 coding sequence is TGCGCCAGTAATCAAACCACTAGTGGACATAGGAACACCGGGGAGCTGTTTTTT.

V and J are TRBV4-1 and TRBJ2-1; possibly TRBD1 or TRBD2 for D (5 bases each). Deletions cut 0 bases from V and 9 bases from J, with 27 bases between. Germline V gives CDR1 MGHRA, CDR2 YSYEKL. The CDR3 runs to 19 residues. CDR3 region: CASSQDRGGRARVRIEQFF. The CDR3 DNA reads as TGCGCCAGCAGCCAAGACCGAGGAGGAAGGGCCAGGGTTCGCATTGAGCAGTTCTTC.

Regarding this clonotype: A much larger clonotype is one base distant, so this may be a read error. This chain links TRBV28 with TRBJ2-7, with 7 bases fitting TRBD1. Germline V gives CDR1 MDHEN, CDR2 SYDVKM. Germline trimming cut 3 bases from V and 5 bases from J; bases unmatched to any gene: 16. CDR3 length: 17 amino acids. The CDR3: CASSFALTETGIHEQYF. CDR3 bases: TGTGCCAGCAGTTTCGCGCTGACCGAGACAGGGATCCACGAGCAGTACTTC. The whole variable domain, remainder taken from reference TRBV28 and TRBJ2-7, is DVKVTQSSRYLVKRTGEKVFLECVQDMDHENMFWYRQDPGLGLRLIYFSYDVKMKEKGDIPEGYSVSREKKERFSLILESASTNQTSMYLCASSFALTETGIHEQYFGPGTRLTVT.

This rearrangement joins TRBV6-5 to TRBJ2-3; 7 bases match TRBD2. Germline values: CDR1 MNHEY, CDR2 SVGAGI. The CDR3 contains 14 residues. With 9 bases clipped from V and 4 bases from J, the junction kept 10 bases outside the gene matches. CDR3 loop: CASRYAGVADTQYF. Written as DNA, the CDR3 is TGTGCCAGTAGATACGCGGGAGTCGCAGATACGCAGTATTTT.

To note about this clonotype: One end of the junction is discordant with germline, which a read error may explain. This chain joins TRBV11-1 and TRBJ2-1, with D possibly TRBD2 on 6 matching bases. This CDR3 has 16 amino acids. The V gene's germline CDR1 is SGHAT and CDR2 FQDESV (reference sequence). The CDR3 nucleotides are TGTACCAGCAGCATCGGGGGACTCCGATCCTACAATGAGCAATTCTTC. Amino acids: CTSSIGGLRSYNEQFF.